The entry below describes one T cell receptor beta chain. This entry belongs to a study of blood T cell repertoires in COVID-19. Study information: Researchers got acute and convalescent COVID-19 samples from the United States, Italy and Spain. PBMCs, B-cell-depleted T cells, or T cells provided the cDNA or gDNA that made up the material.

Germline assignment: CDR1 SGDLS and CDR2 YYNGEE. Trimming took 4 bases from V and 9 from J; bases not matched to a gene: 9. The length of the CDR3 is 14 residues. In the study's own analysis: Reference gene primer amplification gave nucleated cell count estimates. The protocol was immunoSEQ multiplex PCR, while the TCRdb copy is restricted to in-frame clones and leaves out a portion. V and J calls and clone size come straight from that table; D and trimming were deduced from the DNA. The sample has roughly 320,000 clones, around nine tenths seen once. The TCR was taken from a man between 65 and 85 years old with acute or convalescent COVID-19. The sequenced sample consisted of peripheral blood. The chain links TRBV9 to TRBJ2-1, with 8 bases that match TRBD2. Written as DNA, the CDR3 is TGTGCCAGCAGCCAGAGCGGGAGAGGTGGTGAGCAGTTCTTC. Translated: CASSQSGRGGEQFF.